The next 27 T cell receptor beta chains were all read from a single sample in a study of human T cells and chemical hapten exposure. The time point is: pre-sensitization, week 0. Treatment of the sample: therapeutic diphenylcyclopropenone sensitization with weekly scalp DPC. TCRdb used MiXCR to reprocess the RACE reads, holding one entry per CDR3 protein. This table has a few hundred thousand distinct CDR3 sequences, over 8% appearing once. Sample: whole blood, taken in connection with sensitization to the hapten diphenylcyclopropenone (DPC). The origin of the receptors is a woman aged 40 to 55 with alopecia areata. Some clones in this sample may be carry-over from other donors' samples.

This clonotype was recorded many times. The rearrangement uses TRBV28 and TRBJ2-1; D perhaps matches TRBD2 (7 bases). CDR1 is MDHEN, CDR2 SYDVKM, per germline. Trimming removed 7 bases at V and 2 bases at J, with 18 bases between. This CDR3 region has 16 residues. In DNA form, the CDR3 reads TGTGCCAGCACCCCTGGCGGGGGCCGTACCTACAATGAGCAGTTCTTC. Translation gives CASTPGGGRTYNEQFF.

This clonotype was picked up a small number of times. The V call is TRBV6-6, the J call TRBJ1-1; no definite D call. This CDR3 is 15 amino acids long. The germline CDR1 and CDR2 sequences are MNHNY and SVGAGI (reference sequence). V was pared by 8 bases and J by 4 bases, with 20 bases between. The CDR3 nucleotides are TGTGCCAGCGAAGGTCGGACGGCTTCGAGCACTGAAGCTTTCTTT. It codes for CASEGRTASSTEAFF.

This clonotype was seen at least ten times. CDR3 sequence (DNA): TGTGCCAGTAGTATGGATGGGGAATACTATGGCTACACCTTC. This sequence encodes CASSMDGEYYGYTF. The J gene is TRBJ1-2, the V gene TRBV19; D is undetermined. The CDR3 is made up of 14 amino acids. The germline V and J ends were trimmed by 3 bases and 3 bases, with 11 bases remaining between them. From germline, CDR1 is LNHDA and CDR2 SQIVND (reference sequence).

The V call is TRBV6-5, the J call TRBJ2-2; D perhaps matches TRBD1 (5 bases). V gave up 6 bases and J gave up 4 bases, with 9 bases separating them. Per the germline V gene, CDR1 is MNHEY and CDR2 is SVGAGI. The CDR3 length is 13 residues. This CDR3 reads CASRLDSTGELFF. The CDR3 DNA reads TGTGCCAGCAGACTCGACAGCACCGGGGAGCTGTTTTTT.

This clonotype was found a few times. The rearrangement links TRBV12-3 or TRBV12-4 to TRBJ2-1; 7 nucleotides match TRBD2. V lost 3 bases, J lost 8 bases, and 10 bases stayed unmatched. CDR3 length equals 15 residues. This chain's CDR3 is CASSLGGRAGDEQFF. The CDR3 coding sequence is TGTGCCAGCAGTTTGGGGGGGAGGGCCGGCGATGAGCAGTTCTTC.

There are a few counts of this clonotype. Here the CDR3 DNA reads TGCGCCAGCAGCCAGGACTACAGGGGCTCTAACTATGGCTACACCTTC. Protein sequence: CASSQDYRGSNYGYTF. The chain couples TRBV4-3 to TRBJ1-2, with 7 bases fitting TRBD1. This CDR3 has 16 amino acids. The germline V gene has CDR1 LGHNA and CDR2 YSLEER. Losses at the gene ends were 3 bases for V and 0 bases for J; bases not matched to a gene: 7.

This clonotype was counted between two and nine times. The chain uses TRBV20-1 and TRBJ2-7, with D unclear. Germline lookup yields CDR1 DFQATT and CDR2 SNEGSKA (reference sequence). The V end was cut by 7 bases, the J end by 9 bases, with 22 bases between. The CDR3 runs 13 residues. DNA of the CDR3: TGCAGTGTGTTGCAGTTTACATTACGTGGGCAGTACTTC. Translation gives CSVLQFTLRGQYF.

This clonotype was counted between two and nine times. The rearrangement links TRBV24-1 to TRBJ1-1; D is possibly TRBD1 (6 bases). V was pared by 7 bases and J by 2 bases, with 10 bases between. Germline-derived CDR1 and CDR2 are KGHDR and SFDVKD. The CDR3 runs to 13 residues. CDR3: CATRDSYNTEAFF. DNA for the CDR3: TGTGCCACCAGGGACAGTTATAACACTGAAGCTTTCTTT.

This clonotype was seen more than once but under ten times. The J gene is TRBJ2-1, the V gene TRBV6-2 or TRBV6-3; perhaps TRBD2 as D (5 bases). This CDR3 region has 13 residues. Trimming stripped 6 bases from V and 9 bases from J, with 15 bases between. Per germline, CDR1 MNHEY and CDR2 SVGEGT. The CDR3 loop reads CASRRQTSSEQFF. The CDR3 region has the DNA TGTGCCAGCAGACGCCAAACTAGTTCTGAGCAGTTCTTC.

The chain joins TRBV7-2 to TRBJ1-2; D gene ambiguous. Germline V lookup: CDR1 SGHTA, CDR2 FQGNSA. This CDR3 has 14 residues. V was cut by 1 base and J by 2 bases, with 8 bases left in between. The CDR3 nucleotides are TGTGCCAGCAGCTTAGAGTTTTCAAACTATGGCTACACCTTC. Translated: CASSLEFSNYGYTF.

On this clonotype itself: This clone may be a read error of a much larger clone one base away. The CDR3 nucleotides are TGTGTCAGCAGCACGGAGGGGGGTACGCAGTATTTT. Protein: CVSSTEGGTQYF. The chain has TRBV7-2 and TRBJ2-3; D is perhaps TRBD1 or TRBD2 (6 bases each). Germline CDR1 is SGHTA and CDR2 is FQGNSA. The CDR3 consists of 12 residues.

There are many counts of this clonotype. The chain uses TRBV7-2 and TRBJ2-1, with TRBD2 identical over 10 bases. CDR1 SGHTA and CDR2 FQGNSA come from the germline V gene. V dropped 4 bases and J dropped 6; count of bases not matched to a gene: 6. The CDR3 is 15 residues long. This chain's CDR3 is CASSSLAGGVNEQFF. The CDR3 DNA follows: TGTGCCAGCAGCTCTTTAGCGGGAGGAGTCAATGAGCAGTTCTTC. Full variable domain (remainder filled in from reference TRBV7-2 and TRBJ2-1): GAGVSQSPSNKVTEKGKDVELRCDPISGHTALYWYRQSLGQGLEFLIYFQGNSAPDKSGLPSDRFSAERTGGSVSTLTIQRTQQEDSAVYLCASSSLAGGVNEQFFGPGTRLTVL.

The sample holds many counts of this clonotype. The genes are TRBV29-1 and TRBJ2-5, with no clear D. V lost 4 bases, J lost 4 bases, and 10 bases lay in between. This CDR3 spans 12 amino acids. Germline V gives CDR1 SQVTM, CDR2 ANQGSEA. The CDR3 protein is CSVGRARETQYF. DNA for the CDR3: TGCAGCGTTGGACGCGCCCGAGAGACCCAGTACTTC.

In its sample, this clonotype was seen a few times. The CDR3 DNA reads as TGTGCCAGCAGTGGGGAGACAGGGCAGAATCAGCCCCAGCATTTT. The encoded protein is CASSGETGQNQPQHF. This chain links TRBV28 with TRBJ1-5; 7 bases are a match to TRBD1. Germline CDR1 and CDR2: MDHEN and SYDVKM. The trim removed 5 bases at V and 4 bases at J, leaving 8 bases unmatched. This CDR3 spans 15 amino acids.

J is TRBJ2-7 and V is TRBV7-2; D not certain. Germline V CDR1 and CDR2: SGHTA, FQGNSA. The CDR3 runs to 13 residues. Trimming cost V 2 bases and J 6 bases, with 11 bases left between them. CDR3 DNA: TGTGCCAGCAGCTTATACCTAGTGAGCGAGCAGTACTTC. Translating it yields CASSLYLVSEQYF.

There are many counts of this clonotype. The chain uses TRBV7-2 and TRBJ2-1; tentative D call: TRBD2 (5 bases). Germline CDR1 is SGHTA and CDR2 is FQGNSA. This CDR3 has 13 residues. Trimming removed 5 bases at V and 5 bases at J, with 10 bases between. The CDR3 protein is CASSLARDNEQFF. The CDR3 region has the DNA TGTGCCAGCAGCCTTGCGCGGGACAATGAGCAGTTCTTC.

The chain recombines TRBV7-2 with TRBJ1-1; maybe TRBD1 (6 bases). The length of the CDR3 is 13 residues. V was cut by 6 bases and J by 5 bases, with 13 bases left in between. Germline CDR1 and CDR2: SGHTA and FQGNSA. The CDR3 protein is CASRSQGTTEAFF. Written as DNA, the CDR3 is TGTGCCAGCAGGTCTCAGGGGACTACTGAAGCTTTCTTT.

This clonotype was counted at least ten times. J is TRBJ2-2 and V is TRBV5-1; 7 positions match TRBD1. Germline V gene lookup returns CDR1 SGHRS and CDR2 YFSETQ. This CDR3 spans 14 amino acids. The V and J ends lost 2 bases and 6 bases, in that order; junction bases with no gene match: 4. CDR3: CASSFQQGSGELFF. The CDR3 region has the DNA TGCGCCAGCAGCTTTCAACAGGGGTCCGGGGAGCTGTTTTTT.

This clonotype was seen more than once but under ten times. CDR3 residues: CASSSSGGELFF. Written as DNA, the CDR3 is TGTGCCAGCAGCTCATCAGGCGGGGAGCTGTTTTTT. The gene calls are TRBV11-1 and TRBJ2-2; unclear D gene. The CDR3 has 12 amino acids. The germline gives CDR1 SGHAT, CDR2 FQDESV (reference sequence). V was pared by 4 bases and J by 7 bases, with 7 bases between.

This clonotype was detected only a few times. The chain uses TRBV28 and TRBJ2-5; a weak D match, TRBD1 (5 bases). CDR1 MDHEN and CDR2 SYDVKM come from the germline V gene. The CDR3 totals 15 residues. V was trimmed by 6 bases and J by 3 bases, leaving 17 bases between them. CDR3 sequence (DNA): TGTGCCAGCAGGGGCCAGGGTGCAGGTGAAGAGACCCAGTACTTC. This encodes CASRGQGAGEETQYF.

This clonotype has at least ten counts. This chain joins TRBV9 and TRBJ2-1; possibly TRBD2 for D (5 bases). The CDR3 is 13 amino acids. Trimming stripped 2 bases from V and 9 bases from J, with 12 bases between. Germline CDR1 reads SGDLS; CDR2 reads YYNGEE. In DNA, the CDR3 is TGTGCCAGCAGCGTCGGGATTTATGGTGAGCAGTTCTTC. Translation gives CASSVGIYGEQFF. Variable domain in full (rest from reference TRBV9 and TRBJ2-1): DSGVTQTPKHLITATGQRVTLRCSPRSGDLSVYWYQQSLDQGLQFLIQYYNGEERAKGNILERFSAQQFPDLHSELNLSSLELGDSALYFCASSVGIYGEQFFGPGTRLTVL.

This clonotype came up once. The rearrangement links TRBV12-3 or TRBV12-4 to TRBJ2-1, with 11 bases matching TRBD2. V lost 10 bases to trimming and J lost 6 bases; unmatched junction nucleotides: 11. CDR3 size: 15 residues. The chain's CDR3 is CAISQLAGVGNEQFF. For the CDR3, the DNA is TGTGCCATCAGCCAACTAGCGGGAGTTGGCAATGAGCAGTTCTTC.

The chain is built from TRBV5-6 and TRBJ2-7; D possibly corresponds to TRBD1 (6 bases). This CDR3 is 15 amino acids long. CDR1 and CDR2 from the germline V gene are SGHDT and YYEEEE. Trimming took off 0 bases at V and 1 base at J, with 11 bases between the two ends. The CDR3 reads CASSLEPTGSYEQYF. For the CDR3, the DNA is TGTGCCAGCAGCTTGGAACCGACAGGATCCTACGAGCAGTACTTC.

This clonotype was seen a few times. The rearrangement links TRBV6-2 or TRBV6-3 to TRBJ1-5; no reliable D call. V was clipped by 6 bases and J by 8 bases, with 14 bases between them. The CDR3 runs to 13 residues. The V gene's germline CDR1 is MNHEY and CDR2 SVGEGT. DNA of the CDR3: TGTGCCAGCAGAGACGCTCTAATCAAGCCCCAGCATTTT. Encoded protein: CASRDALIKPQHF.

This clonotype has more than one count but fewer than ten. This chain uses TRBV7-9 with TRBJ2-1; D gene uncertain. Germline CDR1 and CDR2: SEHNR and FQNEAQ (reference sequence). CDR3 length equals 13 residues. The ends were cut back, 3 bases at V and 7 bases at J, with 10 bases in the middle. CDR3 coding DNA: TGTGCCAGCAGCTTGGACGAGCTGAATGAGCAGTTCTTC. Translated: CASSLDELNEQFF.

This clonotype has at least ten counts. The rearrangement uses TRBV10-3 and TRBJ2-3, with TRBD2 identical over 7 bases. CDR1 is ENHRY, CDR2 SYGVKD, per germline. The CDR3 covers 15 residues. Trimming cost V 3 bases and J 4 bases; bases outside gene matches: 7. This CDR3 reads CAISDIKRDADTQYF. CDR3 DNA sequence: TGTGCCATCAGTGATATCAAGCGGGACGCAGATACGCAGTATTTT.

The chain uses TRBV6-5 and TRBJ1-5; D is ambiguous. The CDR3 sequence is 15 residues long. Germline CDR1 MNHEY, CDR2 SVGAGI. The CDR3 reads CVMPRGSWVDQPQHF. In DNA, the CDR3 is TGTGTCATGCCCCGTGGTTCTTGGGTCGATCAGCCCCAGCATTTT.